This TCR beta chain emerged from a study of spatial heterogeneity in lung cancer. Study as a whole: A consistent excess of beta-chain over alpha-chain sequences was detected.

TCRdb reprocessed the 5' RACE reads with MiXCR, giving one entry per CDR3 protein. This table has fewer than 45,000 distinct CDR3 sequences, approximately 6.8% appearing once. Stated time point: sample taken at primary tumor resection. A total of more than 65 untreated early-stage non-small cell lung cancer patients served as donors. This clonotype was recorded many times. The starting material was PBMCs, obtained at surgery. The receptor's source is a female donor with early-stage non-small cell lung cancer.

CDR3 DNA: TGCGCCAGCAGCTGGGGACAGGTCTACAATGAGCAGTTCTTC. It specifies CASSWGQVYNEQFF. V and J are TRBV5-1 and TRBJ2-1, with 8 bases identical to TRBD1. V lost 3 bases and J lost 3; bases outside the gene matches: 2. The CDR3 totals 14 residues. Germline-derived CDR1 and CDR2 are SGHRS and YFSETQ.